The 27 T cell receptor beta chains reported below all come from one sample, sequenced in a study of T cell responses to AZD1222 COVID-19 vaccine. TCRdb keeps only in-frame clones here, not all; method: immunoSEQ multiplex PCR. The profile shows about 130,000 clones, about 90% of them singletons. Sequencing was performed on peripheral blood, taken 28 days after the second AZD1222 dose. These receptor sequences come from an adult who received the AZD1222 COVID-19 vaccine.

The chain links TRBV4-1 to TRBJ1-3, with unresolved D. Germline V CDR1 and CDR2: MGHRA, YSYEKL. CDR3 size: 15 residues. V lost 1 base and J lost 4, with 11 bases in between. CDR3: CASSQGLGFGNTIYF. CDR3 DNA sequence: TGCGCCAGCAGCCAAGGTCTGGGTTTCGGAAACACCATATATTTT.

The chain is built from TRBV3-1 (or the pseudogene TRBV3-2) and TRBJ2-2; D possibly corresponds to TRBD2 (5 bases). CDR3 length equals 14 residues. The germline V and J ends were trimmed by 1 base and 6 bases, with 9 bases remaining between them. Germline lookup yields CDR1 LGHDT and CDR2 YNNKEL (reference sequence). The CDR3: CASSQVGSSGELFF. The CDR3 nucleotides are TGTGCCAGCAGCCAAGTAGGGAGCTCCGGGGAGCTGTTTTTT.

This clone occurred once. The V call is TRBV30, the J call TRBJ2-2; D remains unclear. Trimming stripped 2 bases from V and 2 bases from J, with 6 bases between. Germline-derived CDR1 and CDR2 are GTSNPN and SVGIG (reference sequence). This CDR3 spans 13 amino acids. The CDR3 DNA sequence: TGTGCCTGGAGTAAGCCAAACACCGGGGAGCTGTTTTTT. Protein product: CAWSKPNTGELFF.

This chain uses TRBV18 with TRBJ1-2, with 8 bases matching TRBD1. The CDR3 runs 15 residues. The junction had 8 bases not matched to a gene; V was cut back by 2 bases and J by 6 bases. The germline V gene has CDR1 KGHSH and CDR2 LQKENI. The CDR3 spells CASSPYRTGFNGYTF. CDR3 DNA sequence: TGTGCCAGCTCACCATATCGGACAGGGTTCAATGGCTACACCTTC.

The CDR3 is CASSSRGYNEQFF. The CDR3 region has the DNA TGTGCCAGCAGTTCGCGGGGCTACAATGAGCAGTTCTTC. V and J are TRBV27 and TRBJ2-1; weak D call: TRBD2 (6 bases). Germline CDR1 is MNHEY and CDR2 is SMNVEV (reference sequence). Trimming took 4 bases from V and 3 from J, leaving 7 bases between them. This CDR3 is 13 amino acids long.

In DNA, the CDR3 is TGTGCCAGCAGCCGCTTGGACAGACCTAACACTGAAGCTTTCTTT. Protein product: CASSRLDRPNTEAFF. The V gene is TRBV14, the J gene TRBJ1-1; D perhaps matches TRBD1 (6 bases). CDR1 is SGHDN, CDR2 FVKESK, per germline. V dropped 4 bases and J dropped 2 bases, with 14 bases sitting between them. The CDR3 totals 15 residues.

The CDR3 reads CASSYSNYGYTF. CDR3 bases: TGTGCCAGCAGTTACTCGAACTATGGCTACACCTTC. V gene TRBV6-5 combines with J gene TRBJ1-2, with D uncertain. Trimming removed 0 bases at V and 2 bases at J, with 1 base between. The CDR3 length is 12 residues. Germline lookup yields CDR1 MNHEY and CDR2 SVGAGI.

V and J are TRBV7-9 and TRBJ2-3, with a possible D match to TRBD1 (5 bases). The length of the CDR3 is 13 residues. The germline V gene has CDR1 SEHNR and CDR2 FQNEAQ (reference sequence). V was trimmed by 2 bases and J by 5 bases, leaving 8 bases between them. DNA for the CDR3: TGTGCCAGCAGCTTAACAGGCAAAGATACGCAGTATTTT. Residues: CASSLTGKDTQYF.

The chain joins TRBV5-1 to TRBJ2-1; a weak D match, TRBD2 (5 bases). The CDR3 is made up of 16 amino acids. Trimming pared 3 bases from V and 4 bases from J, leaving 17 bases between. The germline V gene has CDR1 SGHRS and CDR2 YFSETQ. The CDR3 coding sequence is TGCGCCAGCAGCTGGAGGTTACCCAGTGCTTACAATGAGCAGTTCTTC. Translating gives CASSWRLPSAYNEQFF. Based on the CDR3 plus reference TRBV5-1 and TRBJ2-1, the full variable domain is KAGVTQTPRYLIKTRGQQVTLSCSPISGHRSVSWYQQTPGQGLQFLFEYFSETQRNKGNFPGRFSGRQFSNSRSEMNVSTLELGDSALYLCASSWRLPSAYNEQFFGPGTRLTVL.

The gene calls are TRBV2 and TRBJ1-6; 7 bases are a match to TRBD1. V was clipped by 4 bases and J by 13 bases; unmatched bases: 7. CDR1 and CDR2 (germline): SNHLY, FYNNEI. The CDR3 runs 13 residues. The CDR3 DNA follows: TGTGCCAGCAGTGGGGGACAGAACTTCCCCCTCCACTTT. Its translation: CASSGGQNFPLHF.

The chain employs TRBV30 and TRBJ1-2; 8 nucleotides agree with TRBD1. This CDR3 spans 13 amino acids. Germline loops: CDR1 GTSNPN, CDR2 SVGIG (reference sequence). V shed 0 bases, J shed 8 bases, and the junction held 5 bases outside the gene matches. Here the CDR3 reads CAWSVQGVGGYTF. In DNA form, the CDR3 reads TGTGCCTGGAGTGTACAGGGGGTCGGGGGCTACACCTTC.

The chain employs TRBV28 and TRBJ2-1, with 10 bases that match TRBD2. The CDR3 is made up of 19 amino acids. The V and J ends lost 5 bases and 1 base, in that order; junction bases with no gene match: 14. The germline CDR1 and CDR2 sequences are MDHEN and SYDVKM. The CDR3 sequence is CASSPWASGRVGSYNEQFF. As DNA, the CDR3 is TGTGCCAGCAGTCCTTGGGCTAGCGGGAGAGTTGGGTCCTACAATGAGCAGTTCTTC.

V is TRBV19 and J is TRBJ1-5; a weak D match, TRBD1 (6 bases). There are 14 residues in the CDR3. V lost 1 base and J lost 5, with 9 bases in between. In germline, CDR1 is LNHDA, CDR2 SQIVND (reference sequence). This chain's CDR3 is CASSIGQGHQPQHF. In DNA form, the CDR3 reads TGTGCCAGTAGTATAGGCCAGGGGCATCAGCCCCAGCATTTT.

A remark on this clone: A junction end diverges from the germline sequence, so it may reflect a read error. The rearrangement joins TRBV2 to TRBJ1-5; no reliable D call. CDR3 length: 14 residues. Looked up from germline, CDR1 is SNHLY and CDR2 is FYNNEI. CDR3 coding DNA: TGTGCCTGCAGGATTTCCCGGGACAATCAGCCCCAGCATTTT. It yields the protein CACRISRDNQPQHF.

This chain links TRBV15 with TRBJ2-1; D tentatively reads TRBD1 or TRBD2 (6 bases each). With 6 bases removed from V and 2 bases from J, the gap between germline ends came to 14 bases. The germline gives CDR1 LNHNV, CDR2 YYDKDF (reference sequence). The CDR3 covers 15 residues. CDR3 in DNA: TGTGCCACCAGAGGGGGGAGAACACCCTACAATGAGCAGTTCTTC. Translation gives CATRGGRTPYNEQFF.

The DNA of the CDR3 is TGTGCCAGTAGTTGGGGGGAACGTGGCAATCAGCCCCAGCATTTT. This gives the protein CASSWGERGNQPQHF. The chain is built from TRBV19 and TRBJ1-5, with D possibly being TRBD1 (5 bases). The germline V and J ends were trimmed by 5 bases and 2 bases, with 13 bases remaining between them. The CDR3 is 15 residues long. Germline lookup yields CDR1 LNHDA and CDR2 SQIVND (reference sequence).

The chain carries TRBV4-1 and TRBJ1-1, with a possible D match to TRBD1 (5 bases). The V end was cut by 3 bases, the J end by 3 bases, with 5 bases between. In germline, CDR1 is MGHRA, CDR2 YSYEKL. The length of the CDR3 is 12 residues. As DNA, the CDR3 is TGCGCCAGCAGCCAGGGGGACACTGAAGCTTTCTTT. Its protein is CASSQGDTEAFF.

The rearrangement uses TRBV2 and TRBJ1-1, with D maybe TRBD1 (6 bases). V was trimmed by 6 bases and J by 2 bases, leaving 13 bases between them. Germline CDR1 reads SNHLY; CDR2 reads FYNNEI. The CDR3 consists of 14 residues. The CDR3 nucleotides are TGTGCCAGCAGGAGGGGGAGCCGAAACACTGAAGCTTTCTTT. Translation gives CASRRGSRNTEAFF.

The chain is built from TRBV4-3 and TRBJ1-3; the D is unclear. CDR1 is LGHNA, CDR2 YSLEER, per germline. V lost 1 base and J 2 bases, leaving 15 bases between the germline ends. This CDR3 spans 17 amino acids. CDR3 coding DNA: TGCGCCAGCAGCCAAGTCTACGATTCGGGTACTGGAAACACCATATATTTT. This codes for CASSQVYDSGTGNTIYF.

This chain joins TRBV27 and TRBJ2-1; TRBD2 is a possible D gene (5 bases). Germline-derived CDR1 and CDR2 are MNHEY and SMNVEV (reference sequence). V was pared by 3 bases and J by 5 bases, with 11 bases between. This CDR3 is 14 amino acids long. The CDR3 DNA sequence: TGTGCCAGCAGTTTCGGGGATTCGGACAATGAGCAGTTCTTC. It translates to CASSFGDSDNEQFF.

This clone has a handful of counts. V gene TRBV24-1 combines with J gene TRBJ1-2; D is possibly TRBD1 (5 bases). Looked up from germline, CDR1 is KGHDR and CDR2 is SFDVKD. V was clipped by 9 bases and J by 6 bases, with 16 bases between them. The CDR3 extends over 13 amino acids. The CDR3 region is CATSDNLRDGYTF. The CDR3 DNA follows: TGTGCCACCTCGGACAATTTGCGGGATGGCTACACCTTC.

The chain employs TRBV5-4 and TRBJ1-4; no firm D call. CDR1 is SGHNT, CDR2 YYREEE, per germline (reference sequence). The CDR3 extends over 15 amino acids. V was shortened by 0 bases and J by 4 bases, with 10 bases between the two germline ends. Here the CDR3 reads CASSLGESHNEKLFF. The CDR3 DNA reads as TGTGCCAGCAGCTTGGGGGAGAGTCATAATGAAAAACTGTTTTTT.

This chain uses TRBV6-2 or TRBV6-3 with TRBJ1-5, with a weak D call TRBD1 (5 bases). The CDR3 sequence is 16 residues long. The germline V gene has CDR1 MNHEY and CDR2 SVGEGT. V was pared by 6 bases and J by 6 bases, with 21 bases between. CDR3 sequence: CASSPLGQGRGQPQHF. DNA of the CDR3: TGTGCCAGCAGCCCCCTTGGTCAGGGTAGAGGTCAGCCCCAGCATTTT.

This clone was counted once. The chain is built from TRBV6-1 and TRBJ1-5; 10 bases map to TRBD1. The CDR3 loop spans 16 amino acids. The J segment lost 8 bases and the V segment lost 2 bases, leaving 9 bases of the junction unmatched. The germline CDR1 and CDR2 sequences are MNHNS and SASEGT. CDR3 DNA: TGTGCCAGCAGTGAACAGGGACAGGGGTACGTGGAGCCCCAGCATTTT. This encodes CASSEQGQGYVEPQHF.

This clone was counted a single time. The chain recombines TRBV19 with TRBJ2-7; TRBD1 matches 7 bases. This CDR3 is 14 amino acids long. Per the germline V gene, CDR1 is LNHDA and CDR2 is SQIVND (reference sequence). V was pared by 3 bases and J by 3 bases, with 5 bases of the junction left unmatched. This CDR3 is CASSIAGTDYEQYF. The DNA for the CDR3 is TGTGCCAGTAGTATCGCCGGGACAGACTACGAGCAGTACTTC.

As for this clone: The sample carries other DNA sequences with the same CDR3. The rearrangement joins TRBV6-2 or TRBV6-3 to TRBJ2-5, with unresolved D. Trimming pared 2 bases from V and 4 bases from J, leaving 8 bases between. The V gene's germline CDR1 is MNHEY and CDR2 SVGEGT. The CDR3 is 13 amino acids. DNA for the CDR3: TGTGCCAGCAGTTACAGGAGAAGAGAGACCCAGTACTTC. Its translation: CASSYRRRETQYF.

The V gene is TRBV7-9, the J gene TRBJ2-5, with TRBD2 identical over 11 bases. The V gene end was trimmed by 3 bases and the J gene end by 5 bases; junction bases not matched to a gene: 2. Germline CDR1 reads SEHNR; CDR2 reads FQNEAQ (reference sequence). The CDR3 extends over 14 amino acids. CDR3 sequence: CASSFTSGGETQYF. As DNA, the CDR3 is TGTGCCAGCAGCTTTACTAGCGGGGGTGAGACCCAGTACTTC. The full variable domain, with the rest looked up from reference TRBV7-9 and TRBJ2-5, is DTGVSQNPRHKITKRGQNVTFRCDPISEHNRLYWYRQTLGQGPEFLTYFQNEAQLEKSRLLSDRFSAERPKGSFSTLEIQRTEQGDSAMYLCASSFTSGGETQYFGPGTRLLVL.